This entry concerns a single T cell receptor beta chain. Its antigen is unidentified. This sample stems from a study of T cells in Graves' hyperthyroidism and ophthalmopathy. Researchers amplified the TCR beta CDR3 regions from RNA transcripts. Initially, a first-round RT-PCR of the TCR CDR3 employed the HTBI primer set. TCRdb recomputed calls from the multiplex PCR reads with MiXCR, one row per CDR3 protein. Of hundreds of thousands of distinct CDR3 sequences listed, about 16% were seen once; the top ten hold around 3.3%. The CDR3 is 13 amino acids. Germline-derived CDR1 and CDR2 are GTSNPN and SVGIG (reference sequence). V shed 7 bases and J shed 5 bases, with 17 bases lying between them. General study findings and limits: Blood also contained most expanded thyroid clonotypes above 0.001. From stable hyperthyroidism, ophthalmopathy was separated by a 13 V-J model.

The sample comprised blood. The rearrangement links TRBV30 to TRBJ2-5; D gene ambiguous. This sequence originates from a woman aged 40 to 50 with Graves' ophthalmopathy. DNA of the CDR3: TGTGCCTCCACGAAACGTATTCTGGAGACCCAGTACTTC. It encodes CASTKRILETQYF.